This T cell receptor beta chain was found in a study of blood T cell repertoires in COVID-19 (dated by TCRdb to 2020 to 2021). With respect to the entire study: Collaborator samples came from the United States, Italy and Spain and covered acute and convalescent phases of COVID-19. The material from the prospective study consisted of cDNA or gDNA derived from T cells, B-cell-depleted T cells, or PBMCs. The dataset comprised deeply sampled blood TCRbeta repertoires from subjects exposed to, actively infected with, or recovered from COVID-19. The repertoires were released in a freely available public database meant as a resource for research on the immune response to SARS-CoV-2. Samples were obtained from the ongoing ImmuneRACE study (first 160 participants) and from 1,000 to 1,500 subjects provided by 6 global collaborators. Nearly every sample came with metadata listing a de-identified subject ID, COVID-19 status, age in years and sex. Where HLA class I and class II types were available, the types were taken from metadata supplied by the sample provider, not from assay-based typing. The paper's findings and limits, for the study overall: The amount of clinical and demographic metadata varied by source and participant and was provided uncurated.

Participants in the prospective study were aged roughly 18 to 90 years, lived in approximately 26 United States geographic areas, and enrolled through a virtual design. In the prospective study, participants were assigned to cohorts based on the clinical history participants reported in a screening survey and a study questionnaire. For ImmuneRACE Cohort 3, a participant was defined as recovered based on two consecutive negative NP/OP PCR tests, clearance by a healthcare professional, or resolution of symptoms. Each participant in the prospective study had whole blood, serum and a nasopharyngeal or oropharyngeal swab collected by mobile phlebotomists. Additional blood draws and questionnaires over a roughly two-month period could optionally be provided by prospective study participants. Blood samples from the prospective study were shipped frozen or at room temperature prior to DNA extraction. The immunoSEQ Assay, a bias-controlled multiplex PCR, was used to amplify TCRbeta CDR3 regions from genomic DNA. The authors processed their data as follows. The number of nucleated cells in each sample was estimated from the amplification of reference gene primers within the assay. Sequence reads were collapsed and filtered to measure the absolute abundance of every unique TCRbeta CDR3 rearrangement. For each sample, productive Simpson clonality was calculated by taking the square root of Simpson's diversity index across productive rearrangements. The immuneACCESS repertoire file appears here via TCRdb, limited to in-frame rearrangements. These files lack a portion of the clones; in checked studies, under half of the deficit traces to unresolved V genes, and the cause of the others is not known. V and J calls and clone size are copied from that table; D and trimming were computed from the DNA. The sample table contains around 150,000 clones; only one count was recorded for about 86% of them. The ten most abundant clones make up roughly 7% of the sample.

Regarding this clone: Its specific antigen is unknown. No much larger clone exists at a distance of one base, and base qualities are not known.

Sequences were obtained from PBMCs or T cells enriched from blood (not recorded which). This TCR was sampled from a man aged 50-59 years who had recovered from COVID-19.

The CDR3 here reads CASSYTSQNYGYTF. The DNA sequence is as follows: TGTGCCAGCAGTTACACGTCACAAAACTATGGCTACACCTTC. The sequence joins TRBV6-5 to TRBJ1-2; the D gene cannot be named for sure. V loses 2 bases of germline sequence and J loses 2 bases, and the interval between the two ends is 9 bases. CDR1 and CDR2 are drawn from the germline V gene: MNHEY, SVGAGI. Measured from the cysteine to the phenylalanine, the CDR3 is 14 residues long. Only the CDR3 portion is preserved as DNA: 42 bases, with reading frame beginning at the first base.